The 20 T cell receptor beta chains reported below all come from one sample, sequenced in a study of OX40 agonist ivuxolimab in advanced cancers. Generated by immunoSEQ multiplex PCR, the TCRdb table keeps only in-frame clones and is missing some. This sample has about 95,000 clones, with over 75% found just once. This sample comprised CD4+ or CD8+ T cells sorted from blood, obtained in a trial of the OX40 agonist ivuxolimab. The source of these receptors is an adult with an advanced solid tumor such as melanoma, head and neck, liver or kidney cancer.

The chain combines TRBV5-1 with TRBJ1-1; D is unclear. This CDR3 region has 13 residues. V lost 4 bases and J lost 1, with 8 bases in between. Germline-derived CDR1 and CDR2 are SGHRS and YFSETQ. CDR3 bases: TGCGCCAGCAGCCGAGGGCAGAACACTGAAGCTTTCTTT. The encoded protein is CASSRGQNTEAFF.

This chain links TRBV4-1 with TRBJ2-1, with 11 positions matching TRBD2. After removal of 0 bases from V and 11 bases from J, the junction contained 6 bases not matched to a gene. The CDR3 runs to 15 residues. Germline V gene data show CDR1 as MGHRA and CDR2 as YSYEKL. The CDR3 coding sequence is TGCGCCAGCAGCCAAGATGGAACTAGCGGGAGTAAGCAGTTCTTC. Encoded protein: CASSQDGTSGSKQFF.

The sample holds one count of this clone. V usage is TRBV30 and J usage is TRBJ2-6, with 7 bases fitting TRBD2. Germline V CDR1 and CDR2: GTSNPN, SVGIG (reference sequence). Germline trimming cut 6 bases from V and 0 bases from J; bases unmatched to any gene: 23. There are 21 residues in the CDR3. CDR3 loop: CACPAGLAEWLGFSGANVLTF. DNA for the CDR3: TGTGCCTGCCCGGCGGGGCTAGCGGAGTGGTTGGGCTTCTCTGGGGCCAACGTCCTGACTTTC.

The chain joins TRBV28 to TRBJ2-2; 7 nucleotides match TRBD1. This CDR3 region has 14 residues. V lost 4 bases and J lost 1; bases outside the gene matches: 0. The germline V gene has CDR1 MDHEN and CDR2 SYDVKM. As DNA, the CDR3 is TGTGCCAGCAGTTGGACAGGGAACACCGGGGAGCTGTTTTTT. It specifies CASSWTGNTGELFF.

V usage is TRBV7-2 and J usage is TRBJ2-5, with D possibly matching TRBD1 (6 bases). Between the trimmed V and J ends, which lost 3 bases and 1 base, there was a span of 12 bases. CDR3 size: 15 residues. Germline V gives CDR1 SGHTA, CDR2 FQGNSA. The CDR3 region has the DNA TGTGCCAGCAGCTTGACCGGGACAACCCAAGAGACCCAGTACTTC. Protein: CASSLTGTTQETQYF.

J is TRBJ2-1 and V is TRBV28, with a possible D match to TRBD2 (6 bases). This CDR3 spans 15 amino acids. V was trimmed by 3 bases and J by 3 bases, leaving 12 bases between them. CDR1 MDHEN and CDR2 SYDVKM come from the germline V gene. CDR3 loop: CASSFWGLNYNEQFF. CDR3 DNA: TGTGCCAGCAGTTTTTGGGGACTTAACTACAATGAGCAGTTCTTC.

V usage is TRBV7-3 and J usage is TRBJ2-5; TRBD1 aligns across 8 bases. Trimming removed 5 bases from V and 5 bases from J; junction bases left unmatched: 4. There are 13 residues in the CDR3. CDR1 is SGHTA, CDR2 FQGTGA, per germline. Here the CDR3 DNA reads TGTGCCAGCAGCCAGGACAGGGCGGAGACCCAGTACTTC. Its translation is CASSQDRAETQYF. Combining the CDR3 with reference TRBV7-3 and TRBJ2-5 gives the whole variable domain GAGVSQTPSNKVTEKGKYVELRCDPISGHTALYWYRQSLGQGPEFLIYFQGTGAADDSGLPNDRFFAVRPEGSVSTLKIQRTERGDSAVYLCASSQDRAETQYFGPGTRLLVL.

This clone has just a few counts. This chain links TRBV5-1 with TRBJ2-7, with TRBD2 matching 11 bases. The CDR3 has 15 amino acids. Trimming removed 0 bases from V and 6 bases from J; junction bases left unmatched: 5. In germline, CDR1 is SGHRS, CDR2 YFSETQ. CDR3 protein: CASSLATSGSGEQYF. CDR3 DNA: TGCGCCAGCAGCTTGGCTACTAGCGGGAGTGGCGAGCAGTACTTC.

The chain is built from TRBV4-3 and TRBJ2-3; 9 bases match TRBD2. The germline V gene encodes CDR1 LGHNA and CDR2 YSLEER. The CDR3 totals 17 residues. After removal of 0 bases from V and 7 bases from J, the junction contained 11 bases not matched to a gene. The CDR3 nucleotides read TGCGCCAGCAGCCAAGATTGGAGTAGCGGGAGTGTGAATACGCAGTATTTT. Amino acids: CASSQDWSSGSVNTQYF.

This rearrangement joins TRBV5-1 to TRBJ2-1; D gene ambiguous. The CDR3 is 12 residues long. V lost 2 bases and J lost 9, with 9 bases in between. The germline gives CDR1 SGHRS, CDR2 YFSETQ. The CDR3 is CASSLGRGEQFF. The DNA for the CDR3 is TGCGCCAGCAGCTTAGGGCGCGGTGAGCAGTTCTTC.

The chain carries TRBV19 and TRBJ1-6, with unresolved D. V lost 8 bases and J lost 7, with 9 bases in between. The germline CDR1 and CDR2 sequences are LNHDA and SQIVND (reference sequence). This CDR3 is built from 12 residues. CDR3 sequence: CASGRRNSPLHF. The CDR3, as DNA: TGTGCCAGTGGTAGACGGAATTCACCCCTCCACTTT.

The rearrangement joins TRBV9 to TRBJ1-1; D uncertain. The CDR3 covers 13 residues. Trimming removed 2 bases from V and 2 bases from J, with 7 bases in between. CDR1 and CDR2 from the germline V gene are SGDLS and YYNGEE. The CDR3 coding sequence is TGTGCCAGCAGCGTCGGCTCTAACACTGAAGCTTTCTTT. Its translation is CASSVGSNTEAFF.

The genes are TRBV5-1 and TRBJ1-1, with D unresolved. Per germline, CDR1 SGHRS and CDR2 YFSETQ. The CDR3 is 14 residues long. Deletions cut 2 bases from V and 0 bases from J, with 8 bases between. The CDR3 DNA follows: TGCGCCAGCAGCTTTATGCGTTTGAACACTGAAGCTTTCTTT. Protein: CASSFMRLNTEAFF.

The V call is TRBV27, the J call TRBJ2-4; D not resolved. CDR1 and CDR2 from the germline V gene are MNHEY and SMNVEV (reference sequence). The CDR3 runs to 14 residues. Trimming removed 5 bases from V and 8 bases from J, with 16 bases in between. The CDR3 sequence is CASSPTGLGDIQYF. For the CDR3, the DNA is TGTGCCAGCAGTCCTACTGGTCTCGGAGACATTCAGTACTTC.

The chain has TRBV27 and TRBJ1-4, with D possibly matching TRBD1 (6 bases). Germline V gene lookup returns CDR1 MNHEY and CDR2 SMNVEV (reference sequence). The CDR3 consists of 14 residues. V was shortened by 6 bases and J by 6 bases, with 14 bases between the two germline ends. This CDR3 is CASSEGVGDEKLFF. The CDR3, as DNA: TGTGCCAGCAGCGAGGGGGTGGGTGATGAAAAACTGTTTTTT. Variable domain in full (rest from reference TRBV27 and TRBJ1-4): EAQVTQNPRYLITVTGKKLTVTCSQNMNHEYMSWYRQDPGLGLRQIYYSMNVEVTDKGDVPEGYKVSRKEKRNFPLILESPSPNQTSLYFCASSEGVGDEKLFFGSGTQLSVL.

In its sample, this clone was seen a few times. The chain is built from TRBV2 and TRBJ1-4, with D unclear. V was pared by 4 bases and J by 8 bases, with 14 bases between. The germline gives CDR1 SNHLY, CDR2 FYNNEI. The CDR3 is made up of 14 amino acids. CDR3 in DNA: TGTGCCAGCAGTGCGGACGGTGGGGAGGAAAAACTGTTTTTT. It encodes CASSADGGEEKLFF. Full variable domain (outside the CDR3, taken from reference TRBV2 and TRBJ1-4): EPEVTQTPSHQVTQMGQEVILRCVPISNHLYFYWYRQILGQKVEFLVSFYNNEISEKSEIFDDQFSVERPDGSNFTLKIRSTKLEDSAMYFCASSADGGEEKLFFGSGTQLSVL.

The chain is built from TRBV4-1 and TRBJ1-4, with 7 bases fitting TRBD1. CDR1 is MGHRA, CDR2 YSYEKL, per germline. This CDR3 contains 18 residues. V shed 3 bases and J 3 bases; nucleotides not matched to a gene: 13. Written as DNA, the CDR3 is TGCGCCAGCAGCCAGCGCGGGGGCTCAGGGGGAGCTAATGAAAAACTGTTTTTT. This sequence encodes CASSQRGGSGGANEKLFF.

The chain carries TRBV7-9 and TRBJ2-1; D is uncertain. CDR1 is SEHNR, CDR2 FQNEAQ, per germline (reference sequence). This CDR3 is 14 amino acids long. V was clipped by 5 bases and J by 0 bases, with 8 bases between them. For the CDR3, the DNA is TGTGCCAGCAGCCCCGCTACCTCCTACAATGAGCAGTTCTTC. Protein product: CASSPATSYNEQFF.

V usage is TRBV27 and J usage is TRBJ2-5, with TRBD2 matching over 10 bases. The germline CDR1 and CDR2 sequences are MNHEY and SMNVEV (reference sequence). J lost 2 bases, V lost 5 bases, and 2 bases had no gene match. The CDR3 contains 14 residues. The CDR3 DNA reads as TGTGCCAGCAGTGGGACTAGCGAGCAAGAGACCCAGTACTTC. Protein: CASSGTSEQETQYF.

The chain links TRBV4-2 to TRBJ1-2; perhaps TRBD1 as D (6 bases). Trimming took 0 bases from V and 7 from J, leaving 21 bases between them. The germline CDR1 and CDR2 sequences are LGHNA and YNFKEQ. The CDR3 is 17 residues long. CDR3 sequence: CASSQDIGDTAATGYTF. In DNA form, the CDR3 reads TGTGCCAGCAGCCAAGATATCGGGGACACCGCTGCGACTGGCTACACCTTC.